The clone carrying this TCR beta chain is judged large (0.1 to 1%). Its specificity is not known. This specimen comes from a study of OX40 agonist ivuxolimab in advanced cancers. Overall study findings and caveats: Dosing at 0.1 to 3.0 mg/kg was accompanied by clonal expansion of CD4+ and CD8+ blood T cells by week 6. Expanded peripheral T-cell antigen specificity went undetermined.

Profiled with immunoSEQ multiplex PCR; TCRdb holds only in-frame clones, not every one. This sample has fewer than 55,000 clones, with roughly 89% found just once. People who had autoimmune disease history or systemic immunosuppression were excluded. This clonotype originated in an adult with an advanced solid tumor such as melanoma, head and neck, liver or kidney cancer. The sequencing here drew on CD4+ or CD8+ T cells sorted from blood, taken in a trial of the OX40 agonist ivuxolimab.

The CDR3 spells CASSIHLGTGHYGYTF. The CDR3, as DNA: TGTGCCAGTAGTATTCACCTCGGGACAGGGCACTATGGCTACACCTTC. V usage is TRBV19 and J usage is TRBJ1-2; 9 positions agree with TRBD1. Germline-derived CDR1 and CDR2 are LNHDA and SQIVND (reference sequence). This CDR3 has 16 amino acids. Trimming at V came to 3 bases and at J to 3 bases, leaving 8 bases not matched to a gene.